These 16 T cell receptor beta chains were sequenced from one sample in a study of CD8 T cells in ankylosing spondylitis. TCRdb independently ran MiXCR on the 5' RACE reads; one entry per CDR3 protein. This sample carries 30,000 to 45,000 distinct CDR3 sequences, about 11% of them seen once, and the ten largest clones take over 20%. The sample comprised synovial fluid, either unsorted or a sorted T cell fraction (not recorded which). These receptors were taken from a male donor with ankylosing spondylitis.

This clonotype came up many times. CDR3 nucleotide sequence: TGTGCCAGTAGTATTTATTTGCTAGCGGGAGAGATCGGAGAGACCCAGTACTTC. It encodes CASSIYLLAGEIGETQYF. The chain joins TRBV19 to TRBJ2-5; 10 nucleotides align to TRBD2. Germline CDR1 is LNHDA and CDR2 is SQIVND (reference sequence). The CDR3 runs 18 residues. V trimming: 3 bases; J trimming: 4 bases; junction bases outside the gene matches: 14.

The sample holds many counts of this clonotype. This CDR3 reads CASTRTGRRGNEQFF. For the CDR3, the DNA is TGTGCCAGCACCCGTACCGGGAGGAGAGGGAATGAGCAGTTCTTC. The V and J genes are TRBV28 and TRBJ2-1; 7 bases are shared with TRBD2. The J segment lost 7 bases and the V segment lost 7 bases, leaving 13 bases of the junction unmatched. This CDR3 region has 15 residues. Germline V gene data show CDR1 as MDHEN and CDR2 as SYDVKM.

This sequence joins TRBV7-2 and TRBJ2-3; D perhaps matches TRBD1 (5 bases). Germline assignment: CDR1 SGHTA and CDR2 FQGNSA. V shed 5 bases and J shed 4 bases, with 13 bases lying between them. This CDR3 has 14 amino acids. CDR3 sequence reads: CASSPDRPPDTQYF. The DNA for the CDR3 is TGTGCCAGCAGCCCCGACAGACCCCCAGATACGCAGTATTTT.

This clonotype was counted between two and nine times. The chain has TRBV7-3 and TRBJ1-2, with 8 bases matching TRBD1. J lost 7 bases, V lost 3 bases, and 4 bases had no gene match. This CDR3 has 13 amino acids. Germline loops: CDR1 SGHTA, CDR2 FQGTGA. CDR3 DNA sequence: TGTGCCAGCAGCTTGGACAGGGCCTCTGGCTACACCTTC. It is translated as CASSLDRASGYTF. Drawing the rest from reference TRBV7-3 and TRBJ1-2, the complete variable domain is GAGVSQTPSNKVTEKGKYVELRCDPISGHTALYWYRQSLGQGPEFLIYFQGTGAADDSGLPNDRFFAVRPEGSVSTLKIQRTERGDSAVYLCASSLDRASGYTFGSGTRLTVV.

This clonotype has only a few counts. The rearrangement links TRBV11-2 to TRBJ2-1, with 9 bases fitting TRBD2. Germline values: CDR1 SGHAT, CDR2 FQNNGV. This CDR3 is built from 18 residues. J lost 4 bases, V lost 3 bases, and 13 bases had no gene match. This CDR3 is CASSFRPGGAGGYNEQFF. For the CDR3, the DNA is TGTGCCAGCAGCTTTCGGCCCGGTGGGGCGGGAGGGTACAATGAGCAGTTCTTC. Combining the CDR3 with reference TRBV11-2 and TRBJ2-1 gives the whole variable domain EAGVAQSPRYKIIEKRQSVAFWCNPISGHATLYWYQQILGQGPKLLIQFQNNGVVDDSQLPKDRFSAERLKGVDSTLKIQPAKLEDSAVYLCASSFRPGGAGGYNEQFFGPGTRLTVL.

This clonotype was seen a few times. The gene calls are TRBV20-1 and TRBJ2-3; D might be TRBD2 (7 bases). Germline V lookup: CDR1 DFQATT, CDR2 SNEGSKA (reference sequence). This CDR3 comprises 12 residues. Between the trimmed V and J ends, which lost 5 bases and 8 bases, there was a span of 14 bases. CDR3 amino acids: CSAEGGVGTQYF. CDR3 nucleotide sequence: TGCAGTGCTGAAGGGGGGGTCGGTACGCAGTATTTT.

This clonotype was detected a few times. V is TRBV29-1 and J is TRBJ2-1; perhaps TRBD2 as D (5 bases). Between the trimmed V and J ends, which lost 7 bases and 6 bases, there was a span of 16 bases. Per the germline V gene, CDR1 is SQVTM and CDR2 is ANQGSEA. This CDR3 is built from 13 residues. This CDR3 reads CSEGVGRGNEQFF. For the CDR3, the DNA is TGCAGCGAGGGTGTGGGCCGGGGCAATGAGCAGTTCTTC.

This clonotype was picked up many times. V usage is TRBV29-1 and J usage is TRBJ2-7; no reliable D call. Between the trimmed V and J ends, which lost 4 bases and 0 bases, there was a span of 10 bases. Germline V gene data show CDR1 as SQVTM and CDR2 as ANQGSEA. CDR3 length: 13 residues. This CDR3 is CSVAKGPSYEQYF. The CDR3 DNA sequence: TGCAGCGTTGCAAAAGGACCCTCCTACGAGCAGTACTTC.

The chain links TRBV20-1 to TRBJ2-5; 8 nucleotides match TRBD2. Germline V gives CDR1 DFQATT, CDR2 SNEGSKA (reference sequence). CDR3 length: 14 residues. V shed 6 bases and J 4 bases; nucleotides not matched to a gene: 10. The CDR3 loop is CSAQGLVKGETQYF. CDR3 in DNA: TGCAGTGCCCAGGGACTAGTTAAAGGAGAGACCCAGTACTTC.

The chain recombines TRBV7-2 with TRBJ2-2; possible D gene TRBD1, 5 bases. CDR3 length: 14 residues. CDR1 and CDR2 (germline): SGHTA, FQGNSA. V was pared by 5 bases and J by 1 base, with 8 bases between. The CDR3 region has the DNA TGTGCCAGCAGCGTTGACAGGAACACCGGGGAGCTGTTTTTT. Protein: CASSVDRNTGELFF.

This clonotype is labeled as medium-sized. The genes are TRBV28 and TRBJ2-6; D ambiguous. Trimming shortened V by 7 bases and J by 0 bases, and 13 bases separated the two germline ends. CDR1 and CDR2 from the germline V gene are MDHEN and SYDVKM. The CDR3 spans 16 residues. CDR3 sequence (DNA): TGTGCCAGCAACCCCGAAGTAGGCTCTGGGGCCAACGTCCTGACTTTC. Translation gives CASNPEVGSGANVLTF.

Ten or more counts support this clonotype. The rearrangement joins TRBV9 to TRBJ2-3, with D uncertain. Germline CDR1 is SGDLS and CDR2 is YYNGEE. Trimming cost V 3 bases and J 4 bases, with 6 bases left between them. This CDR3 has 12 amino acids. Here the CDR3 DNA reads TGTGCCAGCAGCGAGTTTCCAGATACGCAGTATTTT. Its translation: CASSEFPDTQYF.

This chain links TRBV29-1 with TRBJ2-6; possibly TRBD2 for D (5 bases). The V gene lost 7 bases and the J gene lost 2 bases, with 12 bases spanning the gap. Germline CDR1 is SQVTM and CDR2 is ANQGSEA. The CDR3 runs 14 residues. The CDR3 bases are TGCAGCGCCATGCTAGCTGCTGGGGCCAACGTCCTGACTTTC. Encoded protein: CSAMLAAGANVLTF.

This clonotype came up many times. V and J are TRBV3-1 and TRBJ2-7; D call uncertain. CDR3 length equals 15 residues. With 0 bases removed from V and 2 bases from J, the gap between germline ends came to 11 bases. Per the germline V gene, CDR1 is LGHDT and CDR2 is YNNKEL (reference sequence). Here the CDR3 DNA reads TGTGCCAGCAGCCAAGATTATAACGGTGCCTACGAGCAGTACTTC. It translates to CASSQDYNGAYEQYF.

Many counts were recorded for this clonotype. CDR3 nucleotide sequence: TGTGCCAGCAGCCCCCAGGGTGAAGCCTCTGGGGCCAACGTCCTGACTTTC. This encodes CASSPQGEASGANVLTF. V gene TRBV7-9 combines with J gene TRBJ2-6; D might be TRBD1 (5 bases). CDR1 is SEHNR, CDR2 FQNEAQ, per germline (reference sequence). The CDR3 is 17 residues long. V gave up 5 bases and J gave up 0 bases, with 14 bases separating them.

This clonotype was counted only a few times. The chain is built from TRBV7-8 and TRBJ2-2; 13 bases align to TRBD2. In germline, CDR1 is SGHVS, CDR2 FQNEAQ. J was trimmed by 6 bases and V by 5 bases; bases with no gene match: 6. The CDR3 has 16 amino acids. The CDR3 sequence is CASSLTSGRSSGELFF. DNA for the CDR3: TGTGCCAGCAGCCTGACTAGCGGGAGGTCCTCCGGGGAGCTGTTTTTT.